Following are 18 T cell receptor beta chains from one sample sequenced in a study of OX40 agonist ivuxolimab in advanced cancers. Profiled with immunoSEQ multiplex PCR; TCRdb holds only in-frame clones, not every one. The table records fewer than 45,000 clones, about 80% of them present only once. The source was CD4+ or CD8+ T cells sorted from blood, collected in a trial of the OX40 agonist ivuxolimab. Receptor source: an adult with an advanced solid tumor such as melanoma, head and neck, liver or kidney cancer.

J is TRBJ2-3 and V is TRBV7-3; TRBD2 matches 12 bases. CDR3 length: 16 amino acids. Looked up from germline, CDR1 is SGHTA and CDR2 is FQGTGA. J gave up 1 base and V 5 bases, and 4 bases lay outside the gene matches. The CDR3 DNA sequence: TGTGCCAGCAGCCACCTAGCGGGGGGGCGCACAGATACGCAGTATTTT. This sequence encodes CASSHLAGGRTDTQYF.

V usage is TRBV6-5 and J usage is TRBJ1-6; 7 bases align to TRBD1. Germline lookup yields CDR1 MNHEY and CDR2 SVGAGI. The ends lost 6 bases at V and 11 bases at J; junction bases unmatched: 13. This CDR3 is 15 amino acids long. CDR3 amino acids: CASSPIYAGGTPLHF. DNA for the CDR3: TGTGCCAGCAGCCCTATCTATGCAGGGGGGACACCCCTCCACTTT.

This chain's CDR3 is CASSYRGQNEQYF. The CDR3 region has the DNA TGTGCCAGCAGCTACAGGGGGCAGAACGAGCAGTACTTC. The chain recombines TRBV2 with TRBJ2-7, with 9 bases aligning to TRBD1. CDR3 length: 13 residues. The V segment lost 6 bases and the J segment 5 bases; nucleotides outside the gene matches: 5. CDR1 SNHLY and CDR2 FYNNEI come from the germline V gene.

The gene calls are TRBV7-6 and TRBJ2-5; D is tentatively TRBD1 or TRBD2 (5 bases each). CDR1 is SGHVS and CDR2 is FNYEAQ in the germline V gene. This CDR3 region has 15 residues. The V end lost 5 bases, the J end lost 5 bases, and 18 bases lay between the germline ends. CDR3 in amino acids: CASSGGVSYGETQYF. CDR3 DNA sequence: TGTGCCAGCAGCGGGGGAGTCTCGTACGGGGAGACCCAGTACTTC.

This chain uses TRBV11-2 with TRBJ2-1, with 9 bases matching TRBD2. V shed 1 base, J shed 5 bases, and the junction held 3 bases outside the gene matches. Germline V gene lookup returns CDR1 SGHAT and CDR2 FQNNGV. This CDR3 has 15 residues. The DNA for the CDR3 is TGTGCCAGCAGCTTAGTAGCGGGGGACCACAATGAGCAGTTCTTC. As protein: CASSLVAGDHNEQFF.

The table lists this clone with a count of one. The gene calls are TRBV29-1 and TRBJ2-7; TRBD1 might be the D (5 bases). The V end lost 4 bases, the J end lost 3 bases, and 7 bases lay between the germline ends. CDR1 is SQVTM, CDR2 ANQGSEA, per germline. This CDR3 is 11 amino acids long. This chain's CDR3 is CSVGQNYEQYF. For the CDR3, the DNA is TGCAGCGTTGGACAGAACTACGAGCAGTACTTC.

The chain carries TRBV13 and TRBJ2-3; possible D gene TRBD2, 6 bases. From germline, CDR1 is PRHDT and CDR2 FYEKMQ (reference sequence). There are 15 residues in the CDR3. With 5 bases removed from V and 7 bases from J, the gap between germline ends came to 19 bases. CDR3 protein: CASSPRVSGRNTQYF. The CDR3 DNA reads TGTGCCAGCAGCCCACGGGTTAGCGGAAGAAATACGCAGTATTTT.

The chain has TRBV5-1 and TRBJ1-4; weak D call: TRBD1 (5 bases). V was shortened by 4 bases and J by 8 bases, with 15 bases between the two germline ends. There are 14 residues in the CDR3. CDR1 is SGHRS, CDR2 YFSETQ, per germline. This CDR3 reads CASSPGAGFEKLFF. As DNA, the CDR3 is TGCGCCAGCAGCCCCGGAGCAGGGTTCGAAAAACTGTTTTTT.

The chain recombines TRBV4-2 with TRBJ2-2, with 9 bases that match TRBD2. Germline CDR1 reads LGHNA; CDR2 reads YNFKEQ. The length of the CDR3 is 18 residues. The V and J ends lost 0 bases and 4 bases, in that order; junction bases with no gene match: 9. CDR3 sequence: CASSQDRGGLAFTGELFF. CDR3 coding DNA: TGTGCCAGCAGCCAAGATCGAGGAGGACTAGCGTTCACCGGGGAGCTGTTTTTT.

In this sample, this clone turned up a few times. The chain combines TRBV28 with TRBJ1-1, with TRBD1 matching over 10 bases. CDR1 and CDR2 from the germline V gene are MDHEN and SYDVKM. CDR3 length: 11 amino acids. The V segment lost 8 bases and the J segment 13 bases; nucleotides outside the gene matches: 7. This chain's CDR3 is CASVGQGLSFF. CDR3 DNA: TGTGCCAGCGTGGGACAGGGGTTGAGTTTCTTT.

The gene calls are TRBV7-2 and TRBJ1-2; D call uncertain. This CDR3 contains 13 residues. Trimming left V 2 bases short and J 5 bases short, with 9 bases between. Per germline, CDR1 SGHTA and CDR2 FQGNSA. The CDR3: CASSLSREYGYTF. Written as DNA, the CDR3 is TGTGCCAGCAGCTTATCGCGCGAGTATGGCTACACCTTC.

The chain combines TRBV19 with TRBJ1-1; D may be TRBD1 (6 bases). The CDR3 consists of 15 residues. Germline V gene sequence: CDR1 LNHDA, CDR2 SQIVND (reference sequence). Trimming removed 3 bases at V and 3 bases at J, with 14 bases between. The CDR3 sequence is CASSMMDSLYTEAFF. The CDR3 DNA reads as TGTGCCAGTAGTATGATGGACAGTCTCTACACTGAAGCTTTCTTT.

This rearrangement joins TRBV7-2 to TRBJ1-2, with D uncertain. The CDR3 spans 15 residues. Looked up from germline, CDR1 is SGHTA and CDR2 is FQGNSA. The germline V and J ends were trimmed by 1 base and 0 bases, with 9 bases remaining between them. The CDR3, as DNA: TGTGCCAGCAGCTTAGTCCTCAGGACTAACTATGGCTACACCTTC. It yields the protein CASSLVLRTNYGYTF.

V usage is TRBV29-1 and J usage is TRBJ2-3, with TRBD1 matching 8 bases. This CDR3 is built from 14 residues. Germline CDR1 reads SQVTM; CDR2 reads ANQGSEA. V shed 7 bases, J shed 5 bases, and the junction held 11 bases outside the gene matches. The CDR3 region is CSGNVRTGKDTQYF. DNA of the CDR3: TGCAGCGGCAACGTCAGGACAGGGAAAGATACGCAGTATTTT.

V usage is TRBV6-5 and J usage is TRBJ1-1; no reliable D call. Trimming took off 6 bases at V and 8 bases at J, with 13 bases between the two ends. Germline CDR1 MNHEY, CDR2 SVGAGI. This CDR3 comprises 12 residues. CDR3 sequence reads: CASRRVVGEAFF. The CDR3 DNA reads TGTGCCAGCAGAAGGGTTGTGGGGGAAGCTTTCTTT.

The rearrangement joins TRBV4-2 to TRBJ1-2, with 7 bases fitting TRBD1. After removal of 4 bases from V and 4 bases from J, the junction contained 9 bases not matched to a gene. The CDR3 loop spans 15 amino acids. The germline gives CDR1 LGHNA, CDR2 YNFKEQ. For the CDR3, the DNA is TGTGCCAGCAGCCTCCCCCCCGGGACAGCCTATGGCTACACCTTC. As protein: CASSLPPGTAYGYTF.

CDR3 nucleotide sequence: TGTGCCAGTAGCCTGGGCTGGAGGGGAAAAAGTCGGACAGATACGCAGTATTTT. Translated, it gives CASSLGWRGKSRTDTQYF. The rearrangement links TRBV19 to TRBJ2-3; possibly TRBD2 for D (6 bases). The CDR3 loop spans 18 amino acids. With 6 bases removed from V and 3 bases from J, the gap between germline ends came to 25 bases. The germline V gene has CDR1 LNHDA and CDR2 SQIVND (reference sequence). The full variable domain, in which reference TRBV19 and TRBJ2-3 provide the parts outside the CDR3, is DGGITQSPKYLFRKEGQNVTLSCEQNLNHDAMYWYRQDPGQGLRLIYYSQIVNDFQKGDIAEGYSVSREKKESFPLTVTSAQKNPTAFYLCASSLGWRGKSRTDTQYFGPGTRLTVL.

The V call is TRBV7-9, the J call TRBJ2-7; D gene unclear. Trimming left V 5 bases short and J 2 bases short, with 16 bases between. The CDR3 is made up of 15 amino acids. Per germline, CDR1 SEHNR and CDR2 FQNEAQ (reference sequence). The CDR3: CASSIAPVGPYEQYF. The CDR3 DNA follows: TGTGCCAGCAGCATCGCCCCGGTCGGCCCCTACGAGCAGTACTTC.